Listed below are T cell receptor beta chains from one sample, sequenced in a study of CD8 T cells in ankylosing spondylitis. TCRdb reprocessed the 5' RACE reads with MiXCR, giving one entry per CDR3 protein. The sample lists over 600,000 distinct CDR3 sequences, 15% to 20% occurring once. Material for sequencing was blood, either unsorted or a sorted T cell fraction (not recorded which). The receptor set was obtained from a male donor with ankylosing spondylitis. Each CDR3 is given with its conserved first and last residue. Each record gives: clone size, V gene, D gene, J gene, CDR3 protein, CDR3 DNA. A D gene is named only where the DNA matches it firmly. Part of the rows lack a size; the others show once, few, many or a class for expanded clones.

size: NA
V: TRBV7-2
D: NA
J: TRBJ2-1
CDR3: CASSQDRTLSYNEQFF
DNA: TGTGCCAGCAGCCAAGACCGGACACTCTCCTACAATGAGCAGTTCTTC

size: NA
V: TRBV5-1
D: NA
J: TRBJ2-1
CDR3: CASSLGLDYWNEQFF
DNA: TGCGCCAGCAGCTTGGGATTGGACTATTGGAATGAGCAGTTCTTC

size: once
V: TRBV10-3
D: TRBD2
J: TRBJ2-1
CDR3: CAISGAGGPYNEQFF
DNA: TGTGCCATCAGTGGGGCGGGGGGGCCCTACAATGAGCAGTTCTTC

size: NA
V: TRBV5-4
D: TRBD2
J: TRBJ2-7
CDR3: CASSEELAGGIQQYF
DNA: TGTGCCAGCAGCGAGGAACTAGCGGGAGGTATCCAGCAGTACTTC

size: NA
V: TRBV29-1
D: TRBD2
J: TRBJ2-1
CDR3: CSVEETSGEAYNEQFF
DNA: TGCAGCGTTGAAGAAACTAGCGGGGAAGCCTACAATGAGCAGTTCTTC

size: few
V: TRBV20-1
D: NA
J: TRBJ1-5
CDR3: CSANLKDQPQHF
DNA: TGCAGTGCTAACCTCAAAGATCAGCCCCAGCATTTT

size: few
V: TRBV28
D: NA
J: TRBJ2-3
CDR3: CASTQSGGPSTDTQYF
DNA: TGTGCCAGCACTCAAAGCGGCGGACCAAGCACAGATACGCAGTATTTT

size: few
V: TRBV3-1
D: TRBD1
J: TRBJ1-1
CDR3: CASSHLFTGGITEAFF
DNA: TGTGCCAGCAGCCACCTATTCACAGGGGGGATTACTGAAGCTTTCTTT

size: few
V: TRBV20-1
D: TRBD1
J: TRBJ2-3
CDR3: CSAPRQGLTDTQYF
DNA: TGCAGTGCCCCTCGACAGGGTTTAACAGATACGCAGTATTTT

size: NA
V: TRBV20-1
D: NA
J: TRBJ2-7
CDR3: CSASGGAGYEQYF
DNA: TGCAGTGCTAGCGGCGGGGCCGGCTACGAGCAGTACTTC

size: NA
V: TRBV5-5
D: NA
J: TRBJ1-1
CDR3: CASAGTGYGNTEAFF
DNA: TGTGCCAGCGCTGGGACGGGGTACGGGAACACTGAAGCTTTCTTT

size: few
V: TRBV5-1
D: TRBD1
J: TRBJ2-5
CDR3: CASSLAIYRGPQETQYF
DNA: TGCGCCAGCAGCTTGGCCATTTACAGGGGTCCTCAAGAGACCCAGTACTTC

size: NA
V: TRBV7-8
D: TRBD2
J: TRBJ2-5
CDR3: CASSSASGGLQETQYF
DNA: TGTGCCAGCAGCTCCGCTAGCGGGGGTCTCCAAGAGACCCAGTACTTC

size: NA
V: TRBV12-3/TRBV12-4
D: TRBD2
J: TRBJ2-5
CDR3: CASSSGLAGGRLNF
DNA: TGTGCCAGCAGTTCCGGACTAGCGGGAGGCCGGCTGAACTTC

size: few
V: TRBV5-1
D: NA
J: TRBJ2-4
CDR3: CASSLEGQGIAKNIQYF
DNA: TGCGCCAGCAGCTTGGAAGGCCAGGGGATAGCCAAAAACATTCAGTACTTC

size: few
V: TRBV29-1
D: NA
J: TRBJ1-5
CDR3: CSVATGSSNQPQHF
DNA: TGCAGCGTCGCTACAGGGTCAAGCAATCAGCCCCAGCATTTT

size: once
V: TRBV20-1
D: NA
J: TRBJ2-3
CDR3: CSARAATSRRSDTQYF
DNA: TGCAGTGCTAGAGCTGCTACTAGCCGGAGGTCAGATACGCAGTATTTT

size: few
V: TRBV6-1
D: TRBD1
J: TRBJ2-1
CDR3: CASRPQGVYNEQFF
DNA: TGTGCCAGCAGGCCACAGGGGGTGTACAATGAGCAGTTCTTC

size: few
V: TRBV27
D: NA
J: TRBJ1-2
CDR3: CASSLTRVNYGYTF
DNA: TGTGCCAGCAGTCTAACGAGGGTAAACTATGGCTACACCTTC

size: many
V: TRBV29-1
D: NA
J: TRBJ2-3
CDR3: CSVVPSSTDTQYF
DNA: TGCAGCGTTGTACCGTCCAGCACAGATACGCAGTATTTT

size: NA
V: TRBV5-1
D: TRBD2
J: TRBJ2-1
CDR3: CASSLILAGAEQFF
DNA: TGCGCCAGCAGCCTCATACTAGCGGGAGCTGAGCAGTTCTTC

size: few
V: TRBV10-3
D: TRBD1
J: TRBJ1-1
CDR3: CAISEPPQGQGVATEAFF
DNA: TGTGCCATCAGTGAGCCCCCCCAGGGACAGGGAGTAGCCACTGAAGCTTTCTTT

size: NA
V: TRBV5-6
D: NA
J: TRBJ1-5
CDR3: CASSLGSGGDQPQHF
DNA: TGTGCCAGCAGCTTGGGTTCGGGGGGCGATCAGCCCCAGCATTTT

size: NA
V: TRBV12-3/TRBV12-4
D: NA
J: TRBJ1-3
CDR3: CASSLAGGGNTIYF
DNA: TGTGCCAGCAGTTTAGCGGGTGGAGGAAACACCATATATTTT

size: NA
V: TRBV12-3/TRBV12-4
D: TRBD1
J: TRBJ1-2
CDR3: CASSDTGVLNYGYTF
DNA: TGTGCCAGCAGTGATACAGGGGTTCTTAACTATGGCTACACCTTC

size: many
V: TRBV7-8
D: TRBD2
J: TRBJ2-1
CDR3: CASSLEPSGTSYNEQFF
DNA: TGTGCCAGCAGCTTAGAACCTAGCGGGACCTCCTACAATGAGCAGTTCTTC

size: NA
V: TRBV11-2
D: NA
J: TRBJ2-7
CDR3: CASSSLSGKGDEQYF
DNA: TGTGCCAGCAGCTCCCTGTCGGGAAAGGGCGACGAGCAGTACTTC

size: NA
V: TRBV7-3
D: TRBD1
J: TRBJ2-7
CDR3: CASSQSPTGVYEQYF
DNA: TGTGCCAGCAGCCAATCGCCGACAGGGGTCTACGAGCAGTACTTC

size: few
V: TRBV29-1
D: NA
J: TRBJ2-5
CDR3: CSGDTSQETQYF
DNA: TGCAGCGGGGACACTAGTCAAGAGACCCAGTACTTC

size: few
V: TRBV5-1
D: TRBD1
J: TRBJ1-5
CDR3: CASSLGGGAVQPQHF
DNA: TGCGCCAGCAGCTTGGGAGGGGGCGCCGTGCAGCCCCAGCATTTT

size: NA
V: TRBV29-1
D: NA
J: TRBJ2-1
CDR3: CSVSTVNYNEQFF
DNA: TGCAGCGTGTCGACCGTGAACTACAATGAGCAGTTCTTC

size: few
V: TRBV18
D: TRBD1
J: TRBJ2-4
CDR3: CASSSRQGKNIQYF
DNA: TGTGCCAGCTCATCGAGACAGGGAAAAAACATTCAGTACTTC

size: NA
V: TRBV12-3/TRBV12-4
D: TRBD1
J: TRBJ1-6
CDR3: CASSLWQGDSYNSPLHF
DNA: TGTGCCAGCAGTTTATGGCAGGGGGACTCCTATAATTCACCCCTCCACTTT

size: NA
V: TRBV5-6
D: NA
J: TRBJ1-4
CDR3: CASSLRGSNEKLFF
DNA: TGTGCCAGCAGCTTGCGAGGGAGTAATGAAAAACTGTTTTTT

size: NA
V: TRBV20-1
D: NA
J: TRBJ1-1
CDR3: CSARVPGAEAFF
DNA: TGCAGTGCTAGAGTCCCGGGAGCAGAAGCTTTCTTT

size: NA
V: TRBV29-1
D: NA
J: TRBJ2-3
CDR3: CSVELQDPPLSPPAQYF
DNA: TGCAGCGTTGAACTCCAAGATCCACCCCTCAGCCCTCCTGCGCAGTATTTT

size: few
V: TRBV7-9
D: TRBD1
J: TRBJ1-4
CDR3: CASSRQGVDEKLFF
DNA: TGTGCCAGCAGCCGACAGGGTGTGGATGAAAAACTGTTTTTT

size: NA
V: TRBV29-1
D: TRBD2
J: TRBJ2-6
CDR3: CSVDGGTSGPSGANVLTF
DNA: TGCAGCGTTGATGGTGGGACTAGCGGCCCCTCTGGGGCCAACGTCCTGACTTTC

size: few
V: TRBV4-1
D: NA
J: TRBJ1-1
CDR3: CASSQDRQAAASTEAFF
DNA: TGCGCCAGCAGCCAAGATCGGCAGGCGGCGGCGAGCACTGAAGCTTTCTTT

size: few
V: TRBV5-1
D: TRBD1
J: TRBJ1-2
CDR3: CASSVGQSMYGYTF
DNA: TGCGCCAGCAGCGTGGGACAGAGTATGTATGGCTACACCTTC

size: few
V: TRBV12-3/TRBV12-4
D: NA
J: TRBJ2-3
CDR3: CASSFELTDTSTDTQYF
DNA: TGTGCCAGCAGTTTTGAGTTGACGGATACTAGCACAGATACGCAGTATTTT

size: few
V: TRBV4-1
D: NA
J: TRBJ2-2
CDR3: CASSRSERVYTGELFF
DNA: TGCGCCAGCTCTCGCTCGGAGCGGGTGTACACCGGGGAGCTGTTTTTT

size: few
V: TRBV18
D: TRBD1
J: TRBJ2-7
CDR3: CASSPSPDRGDEQYF
DNA: TGTGCCAGCTCACCTTCCCCCGACAGGGGTGACGAGCAGTACTTC

size: few
V: TRBV12-3/TRBV12-4
D: NA
J: TRBJ1-1
CDR3: CASNLGYEAEAFF
DNA: TGTGCCAGCAATCTGGGGTATGAAGCGGAAGCTTTCTTT

size: few
V: TRBV9
D: NA
J: TRBJ2-2
CDR3: CASSVDAKTYTGELFF
DNA: TGTGCCAGCAGCGTAGATGCGAAGACCTACACCGGGGAGCTGTTTTTT

size: many
V: TRBV5-1
D: NA
J: TRBJ1-6
CDR3: CASSLVTAGNSPLHF
DNA: TGCGCCAGCAGCTTGGTGACGGCCGGGAATTCACCCCTCCACTTT

size: many
V: TRBV28
D: TRBD2
J: TRBJ2-1
CDR3: CASSHLLAGVYNEQFF
DNA: TGTGCCAGCAGTCACCTTCTAGCGGGAGTTTACAATGAGCAGTTCTTC

size: NA
V: TRBV15
D: NA
J: TRBJ2-4
CDR3: CATSPGRKNIQYF
DNA: TGTGCCACCTCTCCCGGACGCAAAAACATTCAGTACTTC

size: NA
V: TRBV20-1
D: NA
J: TRBJ2-1
CDR3: CSARDNQRGQFF
DNA: TGCAGTGCTAGAGATAATCAGAGAGGGCAGTTCTTC

size: few
V: TRBV29-1
D: TRBD1
J: TRBJ1-2
CDR3: CSVPNRDRGGYTF
DNA: TGCAGCGTCCCCAACCGGGACAGGGGAGGCTACACCTTC